Listed here is a single T cell receptor (beta chain). Its antigen is still unknown. Reverse transcription of all isolated RNA meant that expressed TCRB transcripts were sequenced. Assay used: immunoSEQ multiplex PCR; TCRdb lists only in-frame clones, some missing. The sample contains approximately 300,000 clones, about 11% of which appear only once. Every donor had blood drawn once into heparin, roughly 100 mL on average. Based on CD45RO/CCR7/CD25/CD127/CD95/CD27, CD4+ regulatory, stem cell-like memory, naive and central memory cells were sorted. This sample is part of a study of beta chain features in type 1 diabetes. The study's findings and limits: Moderately but significantly shorter TCRB CDR3s were found in Type 1 diabetes patients in all four CD4+ subsets. Unsettled here was the matter of whether HLA type influences TCRB rearrangement.

Material: naive CD4+ T cells from blood. The TCR comes from a woman aged 25-40 years in good health.

The CDR3 bases are TGTGCCAGCAGCCCCCCGGGGTTCGAAGAGACCCAGTACTTC. Amino acid sequence: CASSPPGFEETQYF. The chain joins TRBV6-5 to TRBJ2-5, with D maybe TRBD2 (5 bases). The V gene's germline CDR1 is MNHEY and CDR2 SVGAGI. This CDR3 contains 14 residues. V was cut by 6 bases and J by 3 bases, with 14 bases left in between.